The 29 T cell receptor beta chains presented below share a single source sample, sequenced in a study of T cells expressing NK-cell markers. With the 5' RACE reads reprocessed, TCRdb shows one record per CDR3 protein and no DNA. This repertoire includes hundreds of thousands of distinct CDR3 sequences. The sample comprised blood T cells: a sorted CD56 or NKG2C T cell subset, CD4+ or CD8+ T cells, or bulk PBMC T cells (not recorded which). These receptors were taken from a man aged 18 to 69 in good health.

The V call is TRBV28, the J call TRBJ1-5; TCRdb reports TRBD1, a call that lacks DNA to check it against. Germline V gives CDR1 MDHEN, CDR2 SYDVKM. The CDR3 sequence is 15 residues long. CDR3: CASRSRDRGHRPQHF. The whole variable domain, remainder taken from reference TRBV28 and TRBJ1-5, is DVKVTQSSRYLVKRTGEKVFLECVQDMDHENMFWYRQDPGLGLRLIYFSYDVKMKEKGDIPEGYSVSREKKERFSLILESASTNQTSMYLCASRSRDRGHRPQHFGDGTRLSIL.

The chain uses TRBV7-2 and TRBJ2-7. Germline V gives CDR1 SGHTA, CDR2 FQGNSA. The CDR3 loop spans 14 amino acids. CDR3 in amino acids: CASSRSGTLYEQYF.

V usage is TRBV4-1 and J usage is TRBJ2-1; absent DNA, TCRdb's TRBD2 call cannot be checked. CDR1 MGHRA and CDR2 YSYEKL come from the germline V gene. The CDR3 totals 20 residues. The CDR3 loop is CASSQSPTAFSGGVYNEQFF.

The J gene is TRBJ2-3, the V gene TRBV12-3 or TRBV12-4; TCRdb's D call of TRBD1 is untestable without DNA. The CDR3 is 13 residues long. The chain's CDR3 is CASNGQHTDTQYF.

This chain joins TRBV5-1 and TRBJ2-2; TCRdb's D gene call, TRBD1, goes unchecked for lack of DNA. The CDR3 is made up of 17 amino acids. The V gene's germline CDR1 is SGHRS and CDR2 YFSETQ. This CDR3 reads CASSPLWTAADTGELFF. The full variable domain, with the rest looked up from reference TRBV5-1 and TRBJ2-2, is KAGVTQTPRYLIKTRGQQVTLSCSPISGHRSVSWYQQTPGQGLQFLFEYFSETQRNKGNFPGRFSGRQFSNSRSEMNVSTLELGDSALYLCASSPLWTAADTGELFFGEGSRLTVL.

This sequence joins TRBV4-1 and TRBJ2-3; TCRdb's D call of TRBD1 is untestable without DNA. From germline, CDR1 is MGHRA and CDR2 YSYEKL. CDR3 length equals 17 residues. CDR3 protein: CASSPGRTGDGTDTQYF.

The V gene is TRBV28, the J gene TRBJ1-4; TCRdb designates TRBD1, a call that cannot be tested without DNA. Germline V gene lookup returns CDR1 MDHEN and CDR2 SYDVKM. This CDR3 contains 14 residues. CDR3 protein: CASRPRALGEKLFF.

The genes are TRBV5-6 and TRBJ2-1; without DNA, the TCRdb call of TRBD1 cannot be checked. In germline, CDR1 is SGHDT, CDR2 YYEEEE. The CDR3 has 15 amino acids. CDR3 in amino acids: CASSLVGPAHNEQFF.

The chain links TRBV30 to TRBJ1-5; with no DNA, the TCRdb D assignment of TRBD1 cannot be verified. Germline CDR1 and CDR2: GTSNPN and SVGIG (reference sequence). This CDR3 has 16 residues. CDR3 protein: CAWSVRFGQGSQPQHF.

This chain uses TRBV5-1 with TRBJ2-7. Germline V CDR1 and CDR2: SGHRS, YFSETQ. This CDR3 has 13 residues. The CDR3 here is CASSLVVGNEQYF.

The rearrangement links TRBV6-5 to TRBJ2-2; the TCRdb D gene call, TRBD1, has no DNA to confirm it. Per the germline V gene, CDR1 is MNHEY and CDR2 is SVGAGI. CDR3 length: 16 amino acids. The CDR3 here is CASSYGAGINTGELFF.

The genes are TRBV15 and TRBJ1-5. Germline CDR1 LNHNV, CDR2 YYDKDF (reference sequence). This CDR3 region has 16 residues. CDR3 loop: CATSGRKENSNQPQHF.

V usage is TRBV6-5 and J usage is TRBJ2-3. Germline V CDR1 and CDR2: MNHEY, SVGAGI. This CDR3 contains 13 residues. CDR3 sequence: CASSDSAFVTQYF.

This rearrangement joins TRBV5-1 to TRBJ2-3; TCRdb's assignment of TRBD1 cannot be checked, as there is no DNA. This CDR3 has 17 amino acids. Per the germline V gene, CDR1 is SGHRS and CDR2 is YFSETQ. The CDR3 sequence: CASSLGTLGGFTDTQYF. The full variable domain, rest sourced from reference TRBV5-1 and TRBJ2-3, is KAGVTQTPRYLIKTRGQQVTLSCSPISGHRSVSWYQQTPGQGLQFLFEYFSETQRNKGNFPGRFSGRQFSNSRSEMNVSTLELGDSALYLCASSLGTLGGFTDTQYFGPGTRLTVL.

The gene calls are TRBV5-6 and TRBJ2-2. This CDR3 contains 14 residues. Germline assignment: CDR1 SGHDT and CDR2 YYEEEE. Here the CDR3 reads CASSLWANTGELFF.

The chain employs TRBV4-1 and TRBJ1-5; TCRdb outputs TRBD1, but without DNA this stays unchecked. Germline V CDR1 and CDR2: MGHRA, YSYEKL. This CDR3 has 15 amino acids. CDR3 protein: CASSLGRESNQPQHF.

The chain couples TRBV2 to TRBJ2-2; no DNA is available, so the TRBD2 call from TCRdb remains unchecked. Germline V gene sequence: CDR1 SNHLY, CDR2 FYNNEI. The CDR3 is 15 residues long. The CDR3 region is CASNHRELASGELFF. The entire variable domain, with the rest obtained from reference TRBV2 and TRBJ2-2, is as follows: EPEVTQTPSHQVTQMGQEVILRCVPISNHLYFYWYRQILGQKVEFLVSFYNNEISEKSEIFDDQFSVERPDGSNFTLKIRSTKLEDSAMYFCASNHRELASGELFFGEGSRLTVL.

The chain is built from TRBV2 and TRBJ1-1. Germline values: CDR1 SNHLY, CDR2 FYNNEI. There are 15 residues in the CDR3. CDR3 sequence reads: CASSEAFPGSSEAFF.

The rearrangement uses TRBV7-9 and TRBJ2-3; no DNA is available, so the TRBD1 call from TCRdb remains unchecked. CDR1 and CDR2 (germline): SEHNR, FQNEAQ (reference sequence). CDR3 length equals 14 residues. The CDR3: CASSLSSVPDTQYF. Combining the CDR3 with reference TRBV7-9 and TRBJ2-3 gives the whole variable domain DTGVSQNPRHKITKRGQNVTFRCDPISEHNRLYWYRQTLGQGPEFLTYFQNEAQLEKSRLLSDRFSAERPKGSFSTLEIQRTEQGDSAMYLCASSLSSVPDTQYFGPGTRLTVL.

V gene TRBV18 combines with J gene TRBJ1-6. Germline CDR1 reads KGHSH; CDR2 reads LQKENI. The CDR3 totals 13 residues. CDR3 region: CASSPAQDSPLHF.

CDR3: CASRRTPSTDTQYF. The chain is built from TRBV7-2 and TRBJ2-3; TCRdb designates TRBD1, a call that cannot be tested without DNA. The CDR3 consists of 14 residues. Germline CDR1 is SGHTA and CDR2 is FQGNSA.

The chain employs TRBV20-1 and TRBJ2-3; the D call from TCRdb, TRBD2, cannot be confirmed without DNA. The CDR3 is made up of 14 amino acids. CDR1 DFQATT and CDR2 SNEGSKA come from the germline V gene (reference sequence). CDR3 loop: CSARKSGGAYTQYF.

The chain uses TRBV12-3 or TRBV12-4 and TRBJ2-7; the TCRdb call, TRBD2, lacks DNA for checking. This CDR3 has 14 amino acids. The CDR3 is CASSLAGRGGEQYF.

The chain recombines TRBV4-2 with TRBJ2-7; TCRdb returns TRBD1, unconfirmable since there is no DNA. In germline, CDR1 is LGHNA, CDR2 YNFKEQ. This CDR3 region has 14 residues. This CDR3 is CASSRGQKIYEQYF.

The chain links TRBV20-1 to TRBJ2-1; TCRdb's D gene call, TRBD2, goes unchecked for lack of DNA. This CDR3 is 14 amino acids long. Per germline, CDR1 DFQATT and CDR2 SNEGSKA (reference sequence). The chain's CDR3 is CSARMKGPHREQFF.

The V call is TRBV6-5, the J call TRBJ2-7. The CDR3 runs to 14 residues. The germline V gene has CDR1 MNHEY and CDR2 SVGAGI. The CDR3 sequence is CASSYDTTSKEQYF.

CDR3 amino acids: CASSRGGTLQNEQFF. This chain connects TRBV7-9 to TRBJ2-1; the TCRdb D gene call, TRBD2, has no DNA to confirm it. Germline values: CDR1 SEHNR, CDR2 FQNEAQ (reference sequence). The CDR3 has 15 amino acids.

V is TRBV11-2 and J is TRBJ2-1. The CDR3 sequence is 13 residues long. Per the germline V gene, CDR1 is SGHAT and CDR2 is FQNNGV. CDR3: CASSPQIYNEQFF.

This rearrangement joins TRBV20-1 to TRBJ2-1. Germline V CDR1 and CDR2: DFQATT, SNEGSKA (reference sequence). This CDR3 is 13 amino acids long. The CDR3 sequence is CSASAGRNNEQFF.